Following are 28 T cell receptor beta chains from one sample sequenced in a study of shared clonotypes between healthy human individuals. The method was immunoSEQ multiplex PCR; TCRdb's version includes in-frame clones alone and lacks a portion of them. Seen here are 2 million to 3 million clones, just over 90% observed once, and the top ten hold roughly 0.15%. Sequenced sample: naive CD4+ T cells sorted from blood. As for subset: CD45RA+ positively selected. These receptors came from a man aged 18 to 29 in good health.

The chain carries TRBV30 and TRBJ1-2; D gene ambiguous. Trimming took 2 bases from V and 2 from J, leaving 15 bases between them. This CDR3 is built from 15 residues. Per the germline V gene, CDR1 is GTSNPN and CDR2 is SVGIG (reference sequence). DNA for the CDR3: TGTGCCTGGAGTCGCCCGCAGACGGGGAACTATGGCTACACCTTC. Translated, it gives CAWSRPQTGNYGYTF.

The chain carries TRBV10-3 and TRBJ1-2; possibly TRBD1 for D (6 bases). This CDR3 is built from 13 residues. In germline, CDR1 is ENHRY, CDR2 SYGVKD. Trimming removed 6 bases from V and 5 bases from J, with 13 bases in between. The CDR3 sequence: CAIRGAEGYGYTF. The CDR3 nucleotides are TGTGCCATCAGGGGGGCCGAGGGTTATGGCTACACCTTC.

This clone was seen just once. The junction differs from germline at one of its ends, possibly a read error. The CDR3 nucleotides are TGTGCTAGCAGCTTAGGGGTACCCGGGGAGCTGTTTTTT. Amino acid sequence: CASSLGVPGELFF. The V and J genes are TRBV7-7 and TRBJ2-2, with D maybe TRBD1 (5 bases). CDR3 length equals 13 residues. The germline V gene has CDR1 SSHAT and CDR2 FNYEAQ (reference sequence).

A word on this clone: The same CDR3 can be traced to other DNA sequences in this sample. The chain joins TRBV5-1 to TRBJ1-5; D is unclear. V lost 0 bases and J 7 bases, leaving 11 bases between the germline ends. Germline loops: CDR1 SGHRS, CDR2 YFSETQ. This CDR3 contains 14 residues. This CDR3 reads CASSLGGVGQPQHF. The CDR3 DNA sequence: TGCGCCAGCAGCTTGGGCGGTGTCGGGCAGCCCCAGCATTTT.

The chain couples TRBV6-1 to TRBJ1-2; the D is unclear. The CDR3 is 12 amino acids. Germline V gene sequence: CDR1 MNHNS, CDR2 SASEGT. With 4 bases removed from V and 8 bases from J, the gap between germline ends came to 11 bases. CDR3 sequence reads: CASSGRAWGYTF. In DNA form, the CDR3 reads TGTGCCAGCAGTGGAAGGGCTTGGGGCTACACCTTC.

V gene TRBV19 combines with J gene TRBJ2-7, with 8 bases identical to TRBD1. The germline gives CDR1 LNHDA, CDR2 SQIVND (reference sequence). The ends lost 4 bases at V and 2 bases at J; junction bases unmatched: 7. This CDR3 spans 15 amino acids. The CDR3 region is CASSTPGGKTYEQYF. Here the CDR3 DNA reads TGTGCCAGTAGTACCCCAGGGGGCAAAACCTACGAGCAGTACTTC.

The J gene is TRBJ2-6, the V gene TRBV18; 9 bases line up with TRBD2. V was clipped by 2 bases and J by 3 bases; unmatched bases: 20. The CDR3 has 22 amino acids. Germline lookup yields CDR1 KGHSH and CDR2 LQKENI. CDR3 nucleotide sequence: TGTGCCAGCTCACCAAAGGAGTCAGGGAGGACTAGCGTCTCCCTTGGGGCCAACGTCCTGACTTTC. Residues: CASSPKESGRTSVSLGANVLTF.

A word on this clone: Other DNA sequences in the same sample also yield this CDR3. The chain joins TRBV18 to TRBJ2-7; 7 positions match TRBD2. Germline-derived CDR1 and CDR2 are KGHSH and LQKENI. Losses at the gene ends were 3 bases for V and 1 base for J; bases not matched to a gene: 3. The length of the CDR3 is 14 residues. The CDR3 is CASSPGGSSYEQYF. The DNA of the CDR3 is TGTGCCAGCTCACCGGGCGGGAGTTCCTACGAGCAGTACTTC. Looking up the rest from reference TRBV18 and TRBJ2-7 gives the full variable domain: NAGVMQNPRHLVRRRGQEARLRCSPMKGHSHVYWYRQLPEEGLKFMVYLQKENIIDESGMPKERFSAEFPKEGPSILRIQQVVRGDSAAYFCASSPGGSSYEQYFGPGTRLTVT.

There are a few counts of this clone. The chain joins TRBV20-1 to TRBJ1-1; D ambiguous. The V and J ends lost 3 bases and 1 base respectively, with 0 bases between them. The length of the CDR3 is 10 residues. Germline CDR1 DFQATT, CDR2 SNEGSKA (reference sequence). The CDR3 DNA follows: TGCAGTGCTAGGAACACTGAAGCTTTCTTT. This codes for CSARNTEAFF.

The chain carries TRBV4-1 and TRBJ2-5; TRBD2 matches at 14 bases. The CDR3 covers 17 residues. Trimming took 4 bases from V and 4 from J; bases not matched to a gene: 8. CDR1 is MGHRA, CDR2 YSYEKL, per germline. CDR3: CASSPGLAGVTGETQYF. The CDR3 nucleotides read TGCGCCAGCAGCCCGGGACTAGCGGGAGTCACGGGAGAGACCCAGTACTTC.

The CDR3 nucleotides are TGTGCCAGCTCACCACGCGGGGGACAGAGCTCCTACGAGCAGTACTTC. It encodes CASSPRGGQSSYEQYF. The chain couples TRBV18 to TRBJ2-7, with D perhaps being TRBD1 or TRBD2 (7 bases each). Germline V CDR1 and CDR2: KGHSH, LQKENI. The ends were cut back, 1 base at V and 0 bases at J, with 13 bases in the middle. This CDR3 is 16 amino acids long.

The V and J genes are TRBV11-3 and TRBJ2-3; no definite D call. CDR1 and CDR2 from the germline V gene are SGHNT and YENEEA. Between the trimmed V and J ends, which lost 4 bases and 6 bases, there was a span of 17 bases. The CDR3 is made up of 15 amino acids. The CDR3 spells CASSYKTEPTDTQYF. CDR3 sequence (DNA): TGTGCCAGCAGCTACAAAACCGAACCCACCGATACGCAGTATTTT. Full variable domain (rest looked up from reference TRBV11-3 and TRBJ2-3): EAGVVQSPRYKIIEKKQPVAFWCNPISGHNTLYWYLQNLGQGPELLIRYENEEAVDDSQLPKDRFSAERLKGVDSTLKIQPAELGDSAVYLCASSYKTEPTDTQYFGPGTRLTVL.

This clone was counted a few times. V and J are TRBV10-2 and TRBJ1-5; D call uncertain. V lost 3 bases and J lost 2, with 11 bases in between. This CDR3 contains 15 residues. Germline loops: CDR1 WSHSY, CDR2 SAAADI. The CDR3 DNA follows: TGCGCCAGCAGTGATCGTCCGGGAGGCAATCAGCCCCAGCATTTT. This codes for CASSDRPGGNQPQHF.

The chain has TRBV19 and TRBJ1-1; the D gene is possibly TRBD1 (6 bases). Per the germline V gene, CDR1 is LNHDA and CDR2 is SQIVND (reference sequence). The CDR3 spans 14 residues. V was pared by 5 bases and J by 4 bases, with 14 bases between. The CDR3 nucleotides read TGTGCCAGTAGTTTGGAGGGGGGAGTCACTGAAGCTTTCTTT. This encodes CASSLEGGVTEAFF.

The sample holds one count of this clone. The chain employs TRBV9 and TRBJ2-2; D gene unclear. Trimming removed 0 bases at V and 6 bases at J, with 6 bases between. Germline V gives CDR1 SGDLS, CDR2 YYNGEE. CDR3 length equals 13 residues. For the CDR3, the DNA is TGTGCCAGCAGCGTAGGCTTAGCCGGGGAGCTGTTTTTT. This translates into CASSVGLAGELFF.

The chain joins TRBV5-4 to TRBJ2-7, with D tentatively TRBD2 (6 bases). CDR1 SGHNT and CDR2 YYREEE come from the germline V gene (reference sequence). V shed 4 bases and J shed 7 bases, with 18 bases lying between them. The CDR3 contains 14 residues. The DNA of the CDR3 is TGTGCCAGCAGCCAAGCGGGCGGGATGTATGAGCAGTACTTC. It encodes CASSQAGGMYEQYF.

The CDR3 reads CASSLLSQGAGEQYF. Written as DNA, the CDR3 is TGCGCCAGCAGCTTGTTATCCCAGGGGGCGGGCGAGCAGTACTTC. V and J are TRBV5-1 and TRBJ2-7, with 8 bases that match TRBD1. Germline CDR1 SGHRS, CDR2 YFSETQ. CDR3 length: 15 amino acids. V trimming: 1 base; J trimming: 6 bases; junction bases outside the gene matches: 9. The variable domain in full, with the rest retrieved from reference TRBV5-1 and TRBJ2-7, is KAGVTQTPRYLIKTRGQQVTLSCSPISGHRSVSWYQQTPGQGLQFLFEYFSETQRNKGNFPGRFSGRQFSNSRSEMNVSTLELGDSALYLCASSLLSQGAGEQYFGPGTRLTVT.

The chain is built from TRBV5-6 and TRBJ1-1, with D perhaps TRBD1 (5 bases). Trimming left V 1 base short and J 1 base short, with 8 bases between. There are 14 residues in the CDR3. Looked up from germline, CDR1 is SGHDT and CDR2 is YYEEEE. CDR3 sequence reads: CASSLRRGNTEAFF. In nucleotides, the CDR3 is TGTGCCAGCAGCTTGAGGAGGGGGAACACTGAAGCTTTCTTT.

The V and J genes are TRBV18 and TRBJ1-1, with D tentatively TRBD1 (5 bases). Germline CDR1 is KGHSH and CDR2 is LQKENI. The CDR3 has 11 amino acids. Trimming pared 7 bases from V and 6 bases from J, leaving 9 bases between. Here the CDR3 reads CASFREAEAFF. CDR3 DNA: TGTGCCAGCTTCAGGGAGGCTGAAGCTTTCTTT. Complete variable domain (other parts from reference TRBV18 and TRBJ1-1): NAGVMQNPRHLVRRRGQEARLRCSPMKGHSHVYWYRQLPEEGLKFMVYLQKENIIDESGMPKERFSAEFPKEGPSILRIQQVVRGDSAAYFCASFREAEAFFGQGTRLTVV.

This rearrangement joins TRBV5-1 to TRBJ1-6; 8 positions agree with TRBD1. With 5 bases clipped from V and 6 bases from J, the junction kept 10 bases outside the gene matches. This CDR3 is 16 amino acids long. Germline CDR1 and CDR2: SGHRS and YFSETQ. In DNA form, the CDR3 reads TGCGCCAGCAGTACCCAGCCTGACAGGGGTAATTCACCCCTCCACTTT. Translated, it gives CASSTQPDRGNSPLHF.

The gene calls are TRBV10-3 and TRBJ2-3; no clear D gene. This CDR3 is built from 14 residues. V lost 4 bases and J 6 bases, leaving 14 bases between the germline ends. From germline, CDR1 is ENHRY and CDR2 SYGVKD. CDR3 DNA: TGTGCCATCAGTGGTTCTTCGGCCGGGGATACGCAGTATTTT. Encoded protein: CAISGSSAGDTQYF.

Only one count was recorded for this clone. CDR3 loop: CASSALWENTIYF. For the CDR3, the DNA is TGTGCCAGCAGTGCCCTATGGGAAAACACCATATATTTT. V is TRBV27 and J is TRBJ1-3; D gene ambiguous. The CDR3 totals 13 residues. Trimming removed 5 bases at V and 6 bases at J, with 11 bases between. Germline CDR1 is MNHEY and CDR2 is SMNVEV (reference sequence).

CDR3 sequence reads: CSVDTGLTQYF. DNA of the CDR3: TGCAGCGTAGATACAGGGTTGACCCAGTACTTC. The chain recombines TRBV29-1 with TRBJ2-5; possibly TRBD1 for D (6 bases). From germline, CDR1 is SQVTM and CDR2 ANQGSEA. Trimming shortened V by 6 bases and J by 7 bases, and 12 bases separated the two germline ends. This CDR3 region has 11 residues.

Note on this clone: The same CDR3 can be traced to other DNA sequences in this sample. The chain recombines TRBV30 with TRBJ1-5, with TRBD1 matching 8 bases. In germline, CDR1 is GTSNPN, CDR2 SVGIG (reference sequence). The V gene end was trimmed by 3 bases and the J gene end by 5 bases; junction bases not matched to a gene: 9. There are 15 residues in the CDR3. CDR3 amino acids: CAWSSGTGGYQPQHF. The CDR3, as DNA: TGTGCCTGGAGCTCCGGAACAGGGGGATATCAGCCCCAGCATTTT.

The rearrangement uses TRBV6-6 and TRBJ1-2; possible D gene TRBD1, 5 bases. CDR1 and CDR2 (germline): MNHNY, SVGAGI (reference sequence). The length of the CDR3 is 12 residues. Between the trimmed V and J ends, which lost 7 bases and 4 bases, there was a span of 10 bases. The CDR3 reads CASNRQSYGYTF. CDR3 DNA sequence: TGTGCCAGCAACCGACAGTCCTATGGCTACACCTTC.

The chain joins TRBV4-1 to TRBJ2-5, with a weak D call TRBD2 (6 bases). V was pared by 0 bases and J by 7 bases, with 21 bases between. The CDR3 is 17 amino acids. Germline V CDR1 and CDR2: MGHRA, YSYEKL. As DNA, the CDR3 is TGCGCCAGCAGCCAAGAAGGCGCCAGCGGGCATTCATCGACCCAGTACTTC. Translating it yields CASSQEGASGHSSTQYF.

The V call is TRBV6-5, the J call TRBJ1-3, with D possibly being TRBD1 (5 bases). V lost 0 bases, J lost 4 bases, and 13 bases lay in between. The germline gives CDR1 MNHEY, CDR2 SVGAGI. This CDR3 spans 16 amino acids. The CDR3 reads CASSYSKPRGGNTIYF. DNA for the CDR3: TGTGCCAGCAGTTACTCGAAGCCACGGGGGGGAAACACCATATATTTT.

The genes are TRBV5-1 and TRBJ1-6, with TRBD1 matching over 7 bases. The J segment lost 8 bases and the V segment lost 4 bases, leaving 6 bases of the junction unmatched. The CDR3 contains 14 residues. Germline lookup yields CDR1 SGHRS and CDR2 YFSETQ. The CDR3 DNA is TGCGCCAGCAGCACCGGACAGGTGGATTCACCCCTCCACTTT. Translating gives CASSTGQVDSPLHF. The variable domain in full, completed from reference TRBV5-1 and TRBJ1-6, reads KAGVTQTPRYLIKTRGQQVTLSCSPISGHRSVSWYQQTPGQGLQFLFEYFSETQRNKGNFPGRFSGRQFSNSRSEMNVSTLELGDSALYLCASSTGQVDSPLHFGNGTRLTVT.